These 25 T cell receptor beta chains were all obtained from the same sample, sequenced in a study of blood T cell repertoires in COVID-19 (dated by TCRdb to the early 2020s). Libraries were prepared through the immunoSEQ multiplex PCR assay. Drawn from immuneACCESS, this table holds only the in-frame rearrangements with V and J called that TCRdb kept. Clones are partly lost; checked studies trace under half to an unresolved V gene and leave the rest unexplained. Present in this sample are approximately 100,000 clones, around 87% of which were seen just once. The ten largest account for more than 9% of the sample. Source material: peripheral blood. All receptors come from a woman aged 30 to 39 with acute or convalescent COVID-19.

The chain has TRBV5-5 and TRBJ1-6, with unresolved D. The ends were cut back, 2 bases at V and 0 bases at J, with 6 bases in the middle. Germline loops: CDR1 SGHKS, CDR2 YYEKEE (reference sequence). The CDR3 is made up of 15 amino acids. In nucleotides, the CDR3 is TGTGCCAGCAGCTTTGGACTCTCCTATAATTCACCCCTCCACTTT. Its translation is CASSFGLSYNSPLHF.

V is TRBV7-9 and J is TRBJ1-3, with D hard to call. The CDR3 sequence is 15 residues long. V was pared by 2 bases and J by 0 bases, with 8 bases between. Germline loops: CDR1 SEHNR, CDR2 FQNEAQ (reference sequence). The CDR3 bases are TGTGCCAGCAGCTTAACCCCGAGCTCTGGAAACACCATATATTTT. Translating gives CASSLTPSSGNTIYF.

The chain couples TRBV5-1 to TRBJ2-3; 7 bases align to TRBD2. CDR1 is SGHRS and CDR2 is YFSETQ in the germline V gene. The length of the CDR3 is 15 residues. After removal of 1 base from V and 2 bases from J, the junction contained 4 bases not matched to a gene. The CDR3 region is CASSLWEGTTDTQYF. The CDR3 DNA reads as TGCGCCAGCAGCTTGTGGGAGGGTACCACAGATACGCAGTATTTT.

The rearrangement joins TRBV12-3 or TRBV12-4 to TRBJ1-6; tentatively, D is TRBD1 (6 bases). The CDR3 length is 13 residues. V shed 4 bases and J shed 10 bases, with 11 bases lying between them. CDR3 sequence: CASSSQGYSPLHF. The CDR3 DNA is TGTGCCAGCAGTTCACAGGGATACTCACCCCTCCACTTT.

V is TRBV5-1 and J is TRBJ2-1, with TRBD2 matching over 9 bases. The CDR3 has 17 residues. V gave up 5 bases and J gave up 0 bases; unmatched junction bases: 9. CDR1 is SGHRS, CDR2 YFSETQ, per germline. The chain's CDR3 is CASSYGSGGSSYNEQFF. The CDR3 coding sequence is TGCGCCAGCAGTTACGGTAGCGGGGGCTCCTCCTACAATGAGCAGTTCTTC.

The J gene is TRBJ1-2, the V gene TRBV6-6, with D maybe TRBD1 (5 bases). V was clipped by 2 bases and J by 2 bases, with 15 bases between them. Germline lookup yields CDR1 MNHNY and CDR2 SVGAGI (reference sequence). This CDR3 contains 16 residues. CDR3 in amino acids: CASSYRDSPLNYGYTF. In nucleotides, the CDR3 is TGTGCCAGCAGTTACCGTGACAGTCCGCTCAACTATGGCTACACCTTC.

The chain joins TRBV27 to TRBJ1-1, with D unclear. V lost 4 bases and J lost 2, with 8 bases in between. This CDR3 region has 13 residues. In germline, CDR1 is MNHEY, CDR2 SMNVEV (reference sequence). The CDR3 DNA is TGTGCCAGCAGTTGGGCGGGCAACACTGAAGCTTTCTTT. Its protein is CASSWAGNTEAFF.

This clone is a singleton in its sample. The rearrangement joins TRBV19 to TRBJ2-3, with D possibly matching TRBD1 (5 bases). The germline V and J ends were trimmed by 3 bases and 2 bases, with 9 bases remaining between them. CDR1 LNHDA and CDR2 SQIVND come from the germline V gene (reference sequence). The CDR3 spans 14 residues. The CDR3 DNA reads TGTGCCAGTAGTATTGGGGCGCCCACAGATACGCAGTATTTT. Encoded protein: CASSIGAPTDTQYF.

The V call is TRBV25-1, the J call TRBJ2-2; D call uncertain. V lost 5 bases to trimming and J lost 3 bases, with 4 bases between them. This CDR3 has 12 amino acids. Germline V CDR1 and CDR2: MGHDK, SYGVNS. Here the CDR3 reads CASSLYTGELFF. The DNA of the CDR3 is TGTGCCAGCAGTCTCTACACCGGGGAGCTGTTTTTT.

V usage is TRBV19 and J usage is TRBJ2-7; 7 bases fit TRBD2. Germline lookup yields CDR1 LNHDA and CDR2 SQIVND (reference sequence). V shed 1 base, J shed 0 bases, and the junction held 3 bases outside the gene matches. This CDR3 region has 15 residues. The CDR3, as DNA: TGTGCCAGTAGTATAGCCCGGGACTACTCCTACGAGCAGTACTTC. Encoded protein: CASSIARDYSYEQYF.

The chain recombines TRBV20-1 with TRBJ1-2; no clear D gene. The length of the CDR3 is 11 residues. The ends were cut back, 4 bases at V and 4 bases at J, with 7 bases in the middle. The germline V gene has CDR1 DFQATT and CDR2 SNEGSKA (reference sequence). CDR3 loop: CSATVIYGYTF. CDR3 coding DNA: TGCAGTGCTACGGTCATCTATGGCTACACCTTC.

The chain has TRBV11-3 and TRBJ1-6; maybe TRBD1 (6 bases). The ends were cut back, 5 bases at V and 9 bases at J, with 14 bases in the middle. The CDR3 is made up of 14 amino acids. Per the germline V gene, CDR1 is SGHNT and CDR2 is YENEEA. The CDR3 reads CASSPWGQGSPLHF. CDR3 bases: TGTGCCAGCAGCCCCTGGGGGCAAGGTTCACCCCTCCACTTT.

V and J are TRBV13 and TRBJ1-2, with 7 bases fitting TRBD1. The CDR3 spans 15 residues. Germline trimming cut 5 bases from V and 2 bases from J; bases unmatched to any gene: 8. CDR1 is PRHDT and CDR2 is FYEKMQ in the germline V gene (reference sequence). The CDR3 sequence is CASSLWTGQNYGYTF. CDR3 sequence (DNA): TGTGCCAGCAGCCTCTGGACAGGACAAAACTATGGCTACACCTTC.

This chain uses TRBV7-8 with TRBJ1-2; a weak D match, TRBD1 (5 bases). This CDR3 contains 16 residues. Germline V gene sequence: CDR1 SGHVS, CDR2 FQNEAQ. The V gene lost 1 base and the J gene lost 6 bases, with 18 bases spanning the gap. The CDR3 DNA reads TGTGCCAGCAGCTTAGATACCTCGGGACTGAAGAATGGCTACACCTTC. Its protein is CASSLDTSGLKNGYTF.

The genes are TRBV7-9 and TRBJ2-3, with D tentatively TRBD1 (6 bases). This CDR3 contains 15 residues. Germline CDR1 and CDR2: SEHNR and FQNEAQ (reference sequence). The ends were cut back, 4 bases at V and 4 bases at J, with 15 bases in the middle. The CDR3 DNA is TGTGCCAGCAGCTCCCGCACAGGGTTGGCAGATACGCAGTATTTT. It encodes CASSSRTGLADTQYF.

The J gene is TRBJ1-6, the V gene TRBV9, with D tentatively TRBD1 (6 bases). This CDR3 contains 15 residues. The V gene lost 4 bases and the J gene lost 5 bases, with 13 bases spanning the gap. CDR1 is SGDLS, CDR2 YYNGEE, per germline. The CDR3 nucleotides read TGTGCCAGCAGCACCGAGACAGGCGATAATTCACCCCTCCACTTT. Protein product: CASSTETGDNSPLHF. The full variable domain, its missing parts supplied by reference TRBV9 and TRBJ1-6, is DSGVTQTPKHLITATGQRVTLRCSPRSGDLSVYWYQQSLDQGLQFLIQYYNGEERAKGNILERFSAQQFPDLHSELNLSSLELGDSALYFCASSTETGDNSPLHFGNGTRLTVT.

The CDR3 loop reads CASSLRYAYGYTF. The CDR3 DNA is TGTGCCAGCAGTCTGAGATACGCCTATGGCTACACCTTC. The chain has TRBV12-3 or TRBV12-4 and TRBJ1-2, with unresolved D. V lost 5 bases, J lost 4 bases, and 11 bases lay in between. This CDR3 is built from 13 residues.

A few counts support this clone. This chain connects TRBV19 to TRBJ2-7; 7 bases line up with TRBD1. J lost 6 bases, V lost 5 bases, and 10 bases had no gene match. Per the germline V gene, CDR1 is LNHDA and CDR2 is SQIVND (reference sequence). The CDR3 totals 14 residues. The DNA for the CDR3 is TGTGCCAGTAGTTCCGACAGGGAACGAAGCGAGCAGTACTTC. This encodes CASSSDRERSEQYF.

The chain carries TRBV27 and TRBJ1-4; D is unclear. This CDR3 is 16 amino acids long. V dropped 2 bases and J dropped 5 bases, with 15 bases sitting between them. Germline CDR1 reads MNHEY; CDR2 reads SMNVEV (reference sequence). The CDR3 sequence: CASSLEYRGENEKLFF. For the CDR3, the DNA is TGTGCCAGCAGTTTAGAATATCGGGGAGAAAATGAAAAACTGTTTTTT. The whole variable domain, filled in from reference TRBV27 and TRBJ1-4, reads EAQVTQNPRYLITVTGKKLTVTCSQNMNHEYMSWYRQDPGLGLRQIYYSMNVEVTDKGDVPEGYKVSRKEKRNFPLILESPSPNQTSLYFCASSLEYRGENEKLFFGSGTQLSVL.

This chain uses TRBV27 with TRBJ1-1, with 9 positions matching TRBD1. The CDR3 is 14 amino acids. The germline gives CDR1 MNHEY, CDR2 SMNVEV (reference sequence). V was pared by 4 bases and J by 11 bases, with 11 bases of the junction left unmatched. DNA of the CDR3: TGTGCCAGCAGTTCAACGCCGGGACAGGGACGGGCTTTCTTT. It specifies CASSSTPGQGRAFF.

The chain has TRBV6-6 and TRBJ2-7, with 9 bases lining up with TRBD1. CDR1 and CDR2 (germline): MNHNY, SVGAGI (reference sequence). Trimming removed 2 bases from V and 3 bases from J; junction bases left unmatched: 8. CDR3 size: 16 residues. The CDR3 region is CASSYVGTGPNYEQYF. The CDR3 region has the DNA TGTGCCAGCAGTTACGTGGGGACAGGGCCTAACTACGAGCAGTACTTC.

The chain's CDR3 is CASSRGDRGRGQPQHF. CDR3 bases: TGTGCCAGTAGTAGGGGGGACAGGGGGCGAGGGCAGCCCCAGCATTTT. The chain uses TRBV19 and TRBJ1-5; 12 bases fit TRBD1. CDR1 and CDR2 (germline): LNHDA, SQIVND (reference sequence). This CDR3 contains 16 residues. Trimming cost V 4 bases and J 7 bases; bases outside gene matches: 8.

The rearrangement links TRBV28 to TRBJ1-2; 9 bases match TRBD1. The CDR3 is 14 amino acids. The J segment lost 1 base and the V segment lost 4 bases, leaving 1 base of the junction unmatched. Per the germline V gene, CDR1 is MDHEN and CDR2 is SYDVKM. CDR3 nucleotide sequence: TGTGCCAGCAGTTACAGGGGGCGTAACTATGGCTACACCTTC. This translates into CASSYRGRNYGYTF.

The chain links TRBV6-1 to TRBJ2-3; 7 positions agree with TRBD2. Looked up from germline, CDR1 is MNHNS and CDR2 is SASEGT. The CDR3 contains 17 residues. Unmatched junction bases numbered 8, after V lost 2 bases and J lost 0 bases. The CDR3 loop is CASSEQGGFTSTDTQYF. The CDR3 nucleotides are TGTGCCAGCAGTGAACAGGGAGGGTTTACTAGCACAGATACGCAGTATTTT.

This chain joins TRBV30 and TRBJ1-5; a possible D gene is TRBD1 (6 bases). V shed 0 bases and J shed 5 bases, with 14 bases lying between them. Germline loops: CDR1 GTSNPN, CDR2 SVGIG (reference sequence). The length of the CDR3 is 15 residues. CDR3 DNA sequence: TGTGCCTGGAGTGTAGCCTGGACAGTTGATCAGCCCCAGCATTTT. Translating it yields CAWSVAWTVDQPQHF.